These 5 T cell receptor beta chains were all obtained from the same sample, sequenced in a study of preoperative IRX-2 immunotherapy in early breast cancer. Sample treatment: preoperative locoregional IRX-2 cytokine immunotherapy. Assay: immunoSEQ multiplex PCR; the TCRdb copy retains only in-frame clones and omits some. The repertoire has some 30,000 clones, nearly 90% of them found once; the top ten carry 1.6%. The sequences come from tumor tissue, collected after IRX-2 immunotherapy. Receptors originate from a human donor with breast cancer.

The J gene is TRBJ1-2, the V gene TRBV18, with 7 positions matching TRBD1. The length of the CDR3 is 14 residues. Trimming took 8 bases from V and 5 from J; bases not matched to a gene: 11. Germline CDR1 KGHSH, CDR2 LQKENI. The CDR3 spells CASALGTAIYGYTF. CDR3 sequence (DNA): TGTGCCAGCGCTCTTGGGACAGCCATTTATGGCTACACCTTC.

This chain connects TRBV6-8 to TRBJ2-5; D ambiguous. Germline CDR1 MNHGY, CDR2 SAAAGT. V shed 0 bases and J shed 3 bases, with 8 bases lying between them. This CDR3 contains 14 residues. The CDR3 DNA sequence: TGTGCCAGCAGTTACTCGGTGGGGAAAGAGACCCAGTACTTC. Translated, it gives CASSYSVGKETQYF.

The CDR3 protein is CASQYRGLNTEAFF. CDR3 DNA: TGTGCCAGCCAATACAGAGGTTTGAACACTGAAGCTTTCTTT. The rearrangement links TRBV11-3 to TRBJ1-1; D gene unclear. The V gene's germline CDR1 is SGHNT and CDR2 YENEEA. V lost 8 bases, J lost 0 bases, and 13 bases lay in between. This CDR3 has 14 amino acids.

This rearrangement joins TRBV6-8 to TRBJ1-6; 7 nucleotides agree with TRBD1. This CDR3 contains 14 residues. V shed 10 bases and J 2 bases; nucleotides not matched to a gene: 5. Germline loops: CDR1 MNHGY, CDR2 SAAAGT. CDR3 coding DNA: TGTGCCACTCAGCAGGGGGCCTATAATTCACCCCTCCACTTT. It translates to CATQQGAYNSPLHF.

The V gene is TRBV6-8, the J gene TRBJ2-7, with no clear D. Germline CDR1 reads MNHGY; CDR2 reads SAAAGT. V was shortened by 5 bases and J by 3 bases, with 11 bases between the two germline ends. The length of the CDR3 is 13 residues. The CDR3 region is CASSVELGYEQYV. The CDR3 region has the DNA TGTGCCAGCAGTGTCGAGCTGGGCTACGAGCAGTACGTC.